This TCR beta chain was profiled in a study of cytomegalovirus exposure and HLA in healthy donors (dated by TCRdb to about 2017). A note on the overall study: An earlier analysis of fewer than 750 of the donors reported about 260 Gb of sequence data and 95 million to 120 million unique TCR beta sequences obtained from some 170 million T cells. The study combined high-throughput TCR immunosequencing, statistical association of individual TCRs with disease status, and machine learning to predict cytomegalovirus infection status. An earlier analysis of around 580 of the donors used high-throughput TCR beta sequencing to judge whether each TCR beta V gene segment behaved as functional or pseudogenic. All discovery cohort repertoires had been generated using a single sequencing platform. Of the approximately 400 genotyped donors, 70% to 90% were placed in the genetic ancestry cluster associated with self-reported Caucasian donors. An early release covering 550 to 650 HLA-typed donors comprised approximately 290 gigabases of sequencing data and around 80 million unique TCR sequences. Genome-wide SNP genotypes for about 65% of the roughly 670 donors were used in a later genetic analysis, which treated that subset as a discovery cohort. A few DR-DQ haplotypes were treated as single units for association and clustering because of strong linkage in the cohort. The later analysis used no new phenotypic data to find candidate immune exposures, relying instead on TCR beta sequences and their occurrence across donors. A later analysis re-examined previously published TCR beta repertoires from more than 650 donors and added high-resolution HLA genotyping to investigate patterns of TCR occurrence. The study aimed to test whether cataloging public T cell receptors could reveal signatures of past pathogen exposure. Besides the first cohort of roughly 660 subjects, a separate validation cohort made up of 120 different subjects was used. HLA typing included class I and class II loci at four-digit resolution. Across some 400 genotyped donors of the cohort, an average of about 220,000 unique TCR beta nucleotide sequences per donor were sequenced, and around 19% of those sequences were non-productive. The study used immunosequencing to profile the T cell repertoires of approximately 640 subjects and linked those repertoires to cytomegalovirus serostatus. The number of donors typed differed by locus, with about 620-630 for A, B, C, DRB1 and DQB1, more than 500 for DQA1, over 600 for DPA1, and roughly 450 for DPB1. Donor age, sex, ethnicity and CMV serostatus were collected together with the repertoire data. General conclusions and limits of the study: Presence/absence analyses assumed roughly uniform sequencing depth across donors, an assumption that may not hold. When HLA alleles, especially DR and DQ, strongly co-occurred, TCR associations were difficult to assign to individual alleles. The 87-base-pair reads could not distinguish some IMGT-functional V segments, including TRBV6-2 and TRBV6-3, so those segments were excluded. A cluster of highly shared sequence variants was judged likely to be a technical artifact of the sequencing pipeline. While some public TCRs were present in many individuals, most TCR sequences turned up only very rarely across donors. Because HLA typing was unavailable for some donors at each locus, only the typed subset was used in association tests. According to a later analysis, most CMV-associated TCR beta chains appeared to be HLA-restricted, and the HLA associations seemed to be driven largely by CMV exposure. Several of the top co-occurrence clusters appeared to be linked to parvovirus B19, influenza, CMV and Epstein-Barr virus, according to a later analysis. The only immune exposure information available for the cohort was CMV serostatus. The authors suggested that the approach could potentially be extended to other disease states and immunological phenotypes. In a later analysis, HLA-associated TCR beta chains were found to be more clonally expanded and to have lower generation probabilities than equally common non-associated chains. Because counts were too low, seventeen rarely observed V segments, including chromosome 9 orphons, were excluded from the earlier analysis of some 590 of the donors. Broadly in line with IMGT annotations, most TCR beta V segments showed up in productive rearrangements about 87% or about 30% of the time in an earlier analysis of 450 to 750 of the donors. Correlated functional status among segregating V segments might be attributable to linkage disequilibrium, but an unknown experimental factor could not be ruled out. A further reported finding was that TCR beta sequences accurately predicted the HLA-A and HLA-B alleles for most subjects in the first cohort. The classifier was reported to diagnose cytomegalovirus status with high specificity and sensitivity in both the original and validation cohorts. A later genetic analysis associated a missense DCLRE1C variant with V-gene and J-gene trimming of TCR beta chains, and an independent cohort replicated the association. Compared with the roughly 720-donor mean, donors in an Asian-associated ancestry cluster had fewer N-insertions in productive TCRs, according to a later genetic analysis. In the study, 150 to 200 TCR beta chains were listed as associated with cytomegalovirus. According to a later analysis, TCR association rates differed among HLA loci, with DRB1 alleles showing the most associated TCRs and HLA-C alleles showing the fewest. In this cohort, only TCR beta chains were sequenced, and detectable features were limited by the absence of alpha or paired-chain data. A few of the identified cytomegalovirus-associated TCR beta chains were confirmed in vitro to be specific for cytomegalovirus antigens. Specific HLA alleles were associated with 16,951 TCR beta sequences at a false discovery rate of 0.05 in a later analysis.

This clone was counted a few times. It has no known antigen specificity. The sample holds no much larger clone one base away, and base qualities are not on file. Trimming accounts for 7 bases at V and 1 base at J, while the number of junction bases matched to no gene is 0. The CDR3 holds 12 amino acids from the cysteine to the phenylalanine. Only the CDR3 part of the read is kept: 36 bases, read in frame from the first base. Taken from the germline V gene, the CDR1 and CDR2 loops are SGDLS and YYNGEE. The cohort was made up of around 720 healthy bone marrow donors. Cohort members were all nominally healthy when sampled, although unrecorded immune exposures were likely present. The donor was CMV seropositive and belonged to the group of over 250 seropositive cohort members. A peripheral blood sample was collected from each donor, and TCR beta sequencing was performed on peripheral blood mononuclear cells. Genomic DNA was extracted from the blood cell samples with the Qiagen DNeasy Blood Extraction Kit.

Libraries were prepared through the immunoSEQ multiplex PCR assay. A mixture of 60 forward primers for TCR Vbeta segments and 13 reverse primers for TCR Jbeta segments was used in the multiplex PCR. The CDR3 region of rearranged TCR beta genes was amplified from genomic DNA by a multiplex PCR assay. The Illumina HiSeq System was used to sequence the amplified TCR beta libraries as 87-base-pair reads. The study's own analysis went as follows. In a later analysis, tens of millions of unique TCR beta chains were counted across the 500 to 850 repertoires, and approximately 9.9 million of these chains were shared by at least two donors. A nearest-neighbor algorithm error-corrected the raw reads and collapsed the reads into unique sequences, merging closely related sequences to remove PCR and sequencing errors. To assign V, D and J gene segments, CDR3 sequences were aligned to IMGT reference sequences. Each retained sequence needed at least a six-nucleotide match to both a V gene segment and a J gene segment. Rearrangements were called productive when the CDR3 lacked stop codons and stayed in frame with V and J; all others were non-productive. Following IMGT convention, CDR3 was defined as the stretch from the second conserved V-encoded cysteine to the conserved J-encoded phenylalanine. Sequences without an unambiguous match to a single V gene segment were excluded from the earlier analysis of several hundred of the donors. An earlier analysis of roughly 590 of the donors called V segments functional above 56.7% productive rearrangements and segregating when the between-donor standard deviation exceeded 5%. To diagnose cytomegalovirus status from the catalog of TCR beta chain sequences, a statistical classification framework was built. In a later analysis, V and J genes were assigned by comparing TCR nucleotide sequences against IMGT/GENE-DB human TR gene sequences. The TCRdist pipeline was used in a later analysis to assign CDR3 sequences and most-parsimonious VDJ recombination scenarios. In a later analysis, each TCR beta chain was defined by its CDR3 amino acid sequence together with its V-gene family, and reads without a unique V-gene family were excluded. In a later analysis, fewer than 600 highly shared, low-generation-probability nucleotide sequences were removed to address suspected cross-contamination and a sequencing artifact. A later analysis calculated a clonal expansion index for each public chain from normalized within-repertoire ranks of inferred template counts. A later analysis computed generation probabilities with a VDJ recombination model fitted to out-of-frame rearrangements, and checked the results against IGoR. In a later analysis, TCR-TCR, TCR-HLA and TCR-CMV co-occurrence was scored with hypergeometric tests, and a repertoire-size bias correction was applied to TCR pairs. In a later analysis, false discovery rates were estimated by permuting HLA or CMV assignments 20 times. In a later analysis, co-occurring TCRs were grouped using DBSCAN, and TCRdist sequence similarity was added for clustering within HLA-allele-positive subsets. Co-occurrence clustering excluded repertoires with fewer than 30,000 or more than 120,000 public chains, plus five with anomalous nucleotide sharing. TCRdb mirrors the immuneACCESS table, restricted to in-frame sequences. Some clones are absent from its copies; in checked studies, under half trace to an unresolved V gene, and the reason for the others is unknown. V and J calls and clone size are as listed in that table; D and trimming were resolved from the DNA. The sample yields tens of thousands of clones; about 60% were counted once. The ten most abundant clones make up around 23% of the sample.

Sequencing used PBMCs. Recombination linked TRBV9 to TRBJ1-1; the junction holds 8 bases that match TRBD1. The sequence came from a man aged 50 to 59 in good health and CMV-seropositive. CDR3 region: CASGTGNTEAFF. The sequence in DNA is TGTGCCAGCGGGACAGGGAACACTGAAGCTTTCTTT. With all but the CDR3 taken from the reference TRBV9 and TRBJ1-1 genes, the full variable domain is: DSGVTQTPKHLITATGQRVTLRCSPRSGDLSVYWYQQSLDQGLQFLIQYYNGEERAKGNILERFSAQQFPDLHSELNLSSLELGDSALYFCASGTGNTEAFFGQGTRLTVV.